The clone carrying this TCR beta chain has at least ten counts. The antigen is unknown. This entry is derived from a study of T-cell memory formation after mild COVID-19. Across the whole study: Largely, TCR clusters stayed within a single donor. Study-wide findings and caveats: Prior to infection, memory already included some responding clones, suggesting cross-reactive memory joined.

The CDR3 runs 15 residues. From germline, CDR1 is SGHRS and CDR2 YFSETQ. With 0 bases clipped from V and 4 bases from J, the junction kept 0 bases outside the gene matches. TCR alpha and TCR beta cDNA libraries with sample barcodes and UMIs came from 5'RACE using constant-segment primers. TCRdb reprocessed the 5' RACE reads with MiXCR, giving one entry per CDR3 protein. This repertoire shows fewer than 550,000 distinct CDR3 sequences, approximately 20% found once; its top ten account for roughly 8%. V is TRBV5-1 and J is TRBJ2-3; 12 bases fit TRBD2. This clonotype was obtained from an adult woman who had mild COVID-19 (a few samples of this study predate the infection). Cell type and time point are not known. Input material: PBMCs or a T cell subset sorted from them (not recorded which). In DNA, the CDR3 is TGCGCCAGCAGCTTGGGGACTAGCGGGGCAGATACGCAGTATTTT. Translation: CASSLGTSGADTQYF.